Listed below are T cell receptor beta chains from one sample, sequenced in a study of vaccination and CD4 T cells after COVID-19. Which antigens these TCRs recognize remains unknown. A single record per CDR3 protein comes from TCRdb applying MiXCR to the PCR reads. The repertoire holds about 13,000 distinct CDR3 sequences, with 41% as singletons. Sequenced here: CD4+ T cells from blood, cultured in vitro, sampled after SARS-CoV-2 vaccination. The receptors were gathered from a human donor who had recovered from COVID-19. The CDR3 runs from the conserved cysteine through the conserved F or W. D genes are given only for firm matches. Clone sizes are given selectively: once, few, many, or a class where the clone is expanded.

clone_size j_call d_call v_call cdr3_aa cdr3_nt
NA TRBJ1-2 NA TRBV11-3 CASSLGVAERGYTF TGTGCCAGCAGCTTAGGGGTAGCAGAACGTGGCTACACCTTC
medium-sized TRBJ1-5 NA TRBV20-1 CSARDPYSNQPQHF TGCAGTGCTAGAGATCCCTATAGCAATCAGCCCCAGCATTTT
few TRBJ1-2 NA TRBV7-8 CASSLTGEGGRNYGYTF TGTGCCAGCAGCCTAACGGGGGAAGGGGGAAGGAATTATGGCTACACCTTC
NA TRBJ1-1 NA TRBV29-1 CSAEGSMNTEAFF TGCAGCGCGGAGGGGAGCATGAACACTGAAGCTTTCTTT
few TRBJ1-1 NA TRBV11-3 CASSYIHGAGGTEAFF TGTGCCAGCAGCTACATACACGGGGCTGGTGGCACTGAAGCTTTCTTT
NA TRBJ1-1 TRBD1 TRBV29-1 CSVDSTGAGTEAFF TGCAGCGTTGATAGTACAGGGGCAGGGACTGAAGCTTTCTTT
NA TRBJ1-2 TRBD1 TRBV19 CASSGQGASNYGYTF TGTGCCAGTAGTGGACAGGGGGCAAGTAACTATGGCTACACCTTC
NA TRBJ2-2 NA TRBV6-1 CASSEGGGAGELFF TGTGCCAGCAGTGAAGGAGGGGGGGCCGGGGAGCTGTTTTTT
NA TRBJ1-6 TRBD1 TRBV27 CASSLSGTAPNSPLHF TGTGCCAGCAGTTTATCAGGGACAGCACCTAATTCACCCCTCCACTTT
NA TRBJ2-3 NA TRBV9 CASSHGSESSTDTQYF TGTGCCAGCAGCCACGGTAGCGAATCTAGCACAGATACGCAGTATTTT
NA TRBJ2-2 NA TRBV7-2 CASATLTPGDTGELFF TGTGCCAGCGCCACGTTGACCCCCGGCGACACCGGGGAGCTGTTTTTT
NA TRBJ1-2 NA TRBV12-3/TRBV12-4 CASSFQLYGYTF TGTGCCAGCAGTTTCCAACTCTATGGCTACACCTTC